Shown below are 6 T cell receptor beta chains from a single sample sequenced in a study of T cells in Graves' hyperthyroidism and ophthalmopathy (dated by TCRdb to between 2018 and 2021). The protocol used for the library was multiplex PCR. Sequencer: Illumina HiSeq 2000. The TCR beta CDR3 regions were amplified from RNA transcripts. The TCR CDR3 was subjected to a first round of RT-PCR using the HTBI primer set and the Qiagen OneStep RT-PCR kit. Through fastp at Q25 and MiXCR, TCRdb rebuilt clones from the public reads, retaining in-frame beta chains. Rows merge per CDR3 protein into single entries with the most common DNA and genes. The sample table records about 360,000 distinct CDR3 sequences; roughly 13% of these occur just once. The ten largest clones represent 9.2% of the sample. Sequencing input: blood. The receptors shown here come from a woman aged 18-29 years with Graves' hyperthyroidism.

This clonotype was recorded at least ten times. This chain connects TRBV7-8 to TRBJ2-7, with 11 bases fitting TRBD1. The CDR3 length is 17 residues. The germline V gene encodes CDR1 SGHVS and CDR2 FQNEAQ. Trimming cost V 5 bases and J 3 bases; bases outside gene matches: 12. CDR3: CASSRVRGTGGHYEQYF. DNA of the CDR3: TGTGCCAGCAGCCGAGTCCGGGGGACAGGGGGACACTACGAGCAGTACTTC.

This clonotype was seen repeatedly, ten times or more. The CDR3 loop reads CASYRRDHEQYF. The CDR3 DNA reads as TGTGCCAGCTACCGTAGGGACCACGAGCAGTACTTC. This chain links TRBV2 with TRBJ2-7, with D perhaps assigned TRBD1 or TRBD2 (5 bases each). The CDR3 has 12 residues. Trimming took 8 bases from V and 5 from J, leaving 13 bases between them. Germline assignment: CDR1 SNHLY and CDR2 FYNNEI.

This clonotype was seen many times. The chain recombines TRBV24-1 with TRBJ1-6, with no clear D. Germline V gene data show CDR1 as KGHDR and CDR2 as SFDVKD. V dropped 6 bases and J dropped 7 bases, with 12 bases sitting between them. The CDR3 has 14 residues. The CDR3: CATSRLNFNSPLHF. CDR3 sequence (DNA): TGTGCCACCAGTCGGTTGAATTTCAATTCACCCCTCCACTTT.

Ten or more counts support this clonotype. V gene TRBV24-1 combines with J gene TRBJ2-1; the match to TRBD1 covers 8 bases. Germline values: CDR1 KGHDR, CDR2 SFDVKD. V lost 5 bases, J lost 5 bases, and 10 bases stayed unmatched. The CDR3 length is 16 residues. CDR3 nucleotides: TGTGCCACCAGTGGCGTCTACAGGGGGGAAGACAATGAGCAGTTCTTC. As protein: CATSGVYRGEDNEQFF.

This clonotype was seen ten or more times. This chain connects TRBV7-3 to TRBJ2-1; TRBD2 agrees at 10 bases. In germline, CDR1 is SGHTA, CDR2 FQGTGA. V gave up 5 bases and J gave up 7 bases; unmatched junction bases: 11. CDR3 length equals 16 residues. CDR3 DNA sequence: TGTGCCAGCAGCCAAACCCCTAGCGGGGGTAGGAATGAGCAGTTCTTC. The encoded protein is CASSQTPSGGRNEQFF. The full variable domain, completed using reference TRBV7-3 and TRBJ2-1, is GAGVSQTPSNKVTEKGKYVELRCDPISGHTALYWYRQSLGQGPEFLIYFQGTGAADDSGLPNDRFFAVRPEGSVSTLKIQRTERGDSAVYLCASSQTPSGGRNEQFFGPGTRLTVL.

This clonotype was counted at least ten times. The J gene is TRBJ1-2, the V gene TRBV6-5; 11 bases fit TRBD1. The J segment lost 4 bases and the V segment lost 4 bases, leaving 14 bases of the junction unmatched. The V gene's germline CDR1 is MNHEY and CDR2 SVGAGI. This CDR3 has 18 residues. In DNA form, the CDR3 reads TGTGCCAGCAGTTCTGAGGGCGGACAGGGGGCTTTACGCTATGGCTACACCTTC. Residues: CASSSEGGQGALRYGYTF.